Listed below are T cell receptor beta chains from one sample, sequenced in a study of cytomegalovirus exposure and HLA in healthy donors. Sequenced by immunoSEQ multiplex PCR; TCRdb stores in-frame clones only, minus some. The sample gives under 130,000 clones, almost 80% of which show up once; approximately 3.7% is in the top ten. Sequencing input: PBMCs. All receptors derive from a man in his fifties or sixties in good health and CMV-seropositive. The CDR3 runs from the conserved cysteine through the conserved F or W. Clone size, where shown, is once, few, many, or a class for clones that have expanded.

abundance: .; v_gene: TRBV4-2; CDR3aa: CASSQELGFPTSSYNEQFF
abundance: .; v_gene: TRBV7-9; CDR3aa: CASSLGPGRAGSPLHF
abundance: few; v_gene: TRBV30; CDR3aa: CAWRGQGNTGELFF
abundance: .; v_gene: TRBV7-9; CDR3aa: CASSLGRRESTDTQYF
abundance: .; v_gene: TRBV7-8; CDR3aa: CASSLVGRVDNSPLHF
abundance: .; v_gene: TRBV28; CDR3aa: CASFSGQGFHEQYF
abundance: once; v_gene: TRBV7-8; CDR3aa: CASSSISQGSSYEQYF
abundance: .; v_gene: TRBV2; CDR3aa: CASSVERGLRPQHF
abundance: .; v_gene: TRBV28; CDR3aa: CASSTKAQFF
abundance: .; v_gene: TRBV15; CDR3aa: CATSRGLILAGTADTQYF
abundance: .; v_gene: TRBV9; CDR3aa: CASSVGPTGHEQFF
abundance: .; v_gene: TRBV18; CDR3aa: CASSPPQGGVLMEAFF
abundance: .; v_gene: TRBV19; CDR3aa: CASSTTGASNQPQHF
abundance: .; v_gene: TRBV15; CDR3aa: CATSRAGASYEQYF
abundance: few; v_gene: TRBV14; CDR3aa: CASKRDYGTDTQYF
abundance: .; v_gene: TRBV5-6; CDR3aa: CASSLGGPRYEQYF
abundance: .; v_gene: TRBV2; CDR3aa: CASSRQGAGTDTQYF
abundance: .; v_gene: TRBV7-6; CDR3aa: CASSKLDGGNTGELFF
abundance: .; v_gene: TRBV7-6; CDR3aa: CASSLGQGTYEQYF
abundance: once; v_gene: TRBV19; CDR3aa: CATGRDSGSQPQHF
abundance: .; v_gene: TRBV19; CDR3aa: CASSKLAGGSTGELFF
abundance: .; v_gene: TRBV6-5; CDR3aa: CASSLGDSATYEQYF
abundance: .; v_gene: TRBV9; CDR3aa: CASSVAAASYEQYF
abundance: .; v_gene: TRBV5-5; CDR3aa: CASSLGAGKVAGELFF
abundance: .; v_gene: TRBV29-1; CDR3aa: CSVDVSGANVLTF
abundance: .; v_gene: TRBV28; CDR3aa: CASHQNRDAEYF
abundance: few; v_gene: TRBV15; CDR3aa: CATSRKVNRENNEQFF
abundance: .; v_gene: TRBV5-4; CDR3aa: CASSHRLPNTGELFF
abundance: .; v_gene: TRBV27; CDR3aa: CASSLFPQGAISYEQYF
abundance: .; v_gene: TRBV7-8; CDR3aa: CASIPSGRIAGELFF
abundance: .; v_gene: TRBV18; CDR3aa: CASSLGGGGGQETQYF
abundance: .; v_gene: TRBV6-1; CDR3aa: CASSDPGLGAGNEQFF
abundance: .; v_gene: TRBV2; CDR3aa: CASPPRLGASQGYTF
abundance: .; v_gene: TRBV1; CDR3aa: CTSSQDLTSGNYNEQFF
abundance: .; v_gene: TRBV6-5; CDR3aa: CASSSSGLSEAFF
abundance: .; v_gene: TRBV19; CDR3aa: CASSIDLEGTGSDTQYF
abundance: once; v_gene: TRBV6-5; CDR3aa: CASSFSGRDTDTQYF
abundance: .; v_gene: TRBV6-1; CDR3aa: CASRPRQGVGETQYF
abundance: .; v_gene: TRBV5-1; CDR3aa: CASSPKGLAGGYEQYF
abundance: once; v_gene: TRBV9; CDR3aa: CASSPNFRDRVHEQYF
abundance: .; v_gene: TRBV7-9; CDR3aa: CASSLKGNYGYTF
abundance: once; v_gene: TRBV6-1; CDR3aa: CATRQGANTEAFF
abundance: .; v_gene: TRBV6-5; CDR3aa: CASTPKGAGNQPQHF
abundance: .; v_gene: TRBV19; CDR3aa: CASSRGTSGYNEQFF
abundance: .; v_gene: TRBV7-8; CDR3aa: CASSRTRLAENIQYF
abundance: .; v_gene: TRBV6-6; CDR3aa: CASSYSGGPRETQYF
abundance: .; v_gene: TRBV5-5; CDR3aa: CASSLAPRNTEAFF
abundance: .; v_gene: TRBV18; CDR3aa: CASSPSTGSNQPQHF
abundance: .; v_gene: TRBV18; CDR3aa: CASSPPADGSYNEQFF
abundance: .; v_gene: TRBV6-1; CDR3aa: CASGTGVTEAFF
abundance: .; v_gene: TRBV19; CDR3aa: CASKRGISYNEQFF
abundance: .; v_gene: TRBV19; CDR3aa: CASSGRTQSSTDTQYF
abundance: once; v_gene: TRBV7-3; CDR3aa: CASSFSTGARGTQYF
abundance: .; v_gene: TRBV9; CDR3aa: CASGLGQTTDTQYF
abundance: .; v_gene: TRBV25-1; CDR3aa: CASSELQDPGNTIYF